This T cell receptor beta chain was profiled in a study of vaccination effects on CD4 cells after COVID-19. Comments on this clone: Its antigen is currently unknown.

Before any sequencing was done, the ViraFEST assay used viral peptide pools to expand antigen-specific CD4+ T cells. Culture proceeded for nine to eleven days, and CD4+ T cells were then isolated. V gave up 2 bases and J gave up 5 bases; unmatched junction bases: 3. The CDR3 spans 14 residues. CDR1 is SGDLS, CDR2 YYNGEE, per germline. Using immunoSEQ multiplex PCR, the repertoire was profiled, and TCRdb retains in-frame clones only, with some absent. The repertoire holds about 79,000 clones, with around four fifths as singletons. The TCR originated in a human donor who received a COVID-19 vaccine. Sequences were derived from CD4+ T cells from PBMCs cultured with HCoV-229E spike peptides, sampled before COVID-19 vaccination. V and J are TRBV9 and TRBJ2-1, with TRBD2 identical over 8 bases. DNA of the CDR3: TGTGCCAGCAGCGTTAGCGGGGCAAACAATGAGCAGTTCTTC. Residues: CASSVSGANNEQFF.